This passage covers 29 T cell receptor beta chains from one sample sequenced in a study of CD8+ T cells in alopecia areata. The treatment: oral pan-JAK inhibitor, 5-10 mg twice daily. Reverse transcribed after extraction, RNA yielded cDNA as the sequencing template. Method: immunoSEQ multiplex PCR; TCRdb's copy keeps in-frame clones and lacks some. In the table there are roughly 150,000 clones, roughly 54% of which are singletons. The sequencing used CD8+ T cells sorted from blood, collected at week 4, from a patient treated with tofacitinib. The receptors were sampled from a human donor with alopecia areata.

This chain connects TRBV15 to TRBJ2-2; D unresolved. V was pared by 6 bases and J by 3 bases, with 23 bases between. The germline V gene has CDR1 LNHNV and CDR2 YYDKDF (reference sequence). This CDR3 contains 18 residues. Here the CDR3 reads CATSHPWSNRVDTGELFF. The CDR3 DNA follows: TGTGCCACCAGTCACCCCTGGTCGAATCGAGTAGACACCGGGGAGCTGTTTTTT.

V and J are TRBV4-1 and TRBJ2-1; 9 bases line up with TRBD1. This CDR3 region has 16 residues. Germline values: CDR1 MGHRA, CDR2 YSYEKL. Trimming at V came to 0 bases and at J to 5 bases, leaving 5 bases not matched to a gene. The CDR3: CASSQDPGQGHNEQFF. In DNA, the CDR3 is TGCGCCAGCAGCCAAGATCCGGGACAGGGCCACAATGAGCAGTTCTTC.

This clone was seen more than once but under ten times. The chain couples TRBV7-2 to TRBJ2-1, with D unclear. In germline, CDR1 is SGHTA, CDR2 FQGNSA. The CDR3 covers 12 residues. V lost 6 bases, J lost 0 bases, and 3 bases lay in between. The CDR3 loop reads CASSASYNEQFF. Written as DNA, the CDR3 is TGTGCCAGCAGTGCCTCCTACAATGAGCAGTTCTTC.

This sequence joins TRBV6-6 and TRBJ1-5; no clear D. This CDR3 is 13 amino acids long. Germline V gene data show CDR1 as MNHNY and CDR2 as SVGAGI (reference sequence). V was clipped by 0 bases and J by 5 bases, with 5 bases between them. The CDR3 here is CASSYSFDQPQHF. For the CDR3, the DNA is TGTGCCAGCAGTTACTCATTTGATCAGCCCCAGCATTTT.

This clone was observed a handful of times. The V and J genes are TRBV6-5 and TRBJ1-2; D possibly corresponds to TRBD1 (5 bases). The CDR3 runs to 15 residues. The ends were cut back, 0 bases at V and 5 bases at J, with 13 bases in the middle. Germline V gene sequence: CDR1 MNHEY, CDR2 SVGAGI. CDR3 coding DNA: TGTGCCAGCAGTTACTCCGGGGGAGGGGTGTATGGCTACACCTTC. Amino acids: CASSYSGGGVYGYTF.

The chain links TRBV27 to TRBJ2-7; possible D gene TRBD1, 6 bases. Trimming shortened V by 5 bases and J by 0 bases, and 14 bases separated the two germline ends. Germline CDR1 reads MNHEY; CDR2 reads SMNVEV (reference sequence). The CDR3 totals 15 residues. As DNA, the CDR3 is TGTGCCAGCAGTCCTGACAGGTGGAGCTCCTACGAGCAGTACTTC. The encoded protein is CASSPDRWSSYEQYF.

This clone showed up just a few times. This sequence joins TRBV5-1 and TRBJ1-5; TRBD1 aligns across 7 bases. Germline V lookup: CDR1 SGHRS, CDR2 YFSETQ. V lost 2 bases and J lost 7; bases outside the gene matches: 3. There are 13 residues in the CDR3. The CDR3 reads CASSFRGGQPQHF. CDR3 DNA sequence: TGCGCCAGCAGCTTCCGAGGGGGCCAGCCCCAGCATTTT.

The chain carries TRBV29-1 and TRBJ2-1; possibly TRBD2 for D (6 bases). Trimming shortened V by 6 bases and J by 6 bases, and 18 bases separated the two germline ends. Germline assignment: CDR1 SQVTM and CDR2 ANQGSEA. The CDR3 contains 14 residues. The chain's CDR3 is CSVLLAASFNEQFF. The CDR3 nucleotides are TGCAGCGTACTACTAGCAGCCTCTTTCAATGAGCAGTTCTTC.

The rearrangement uses TRBV10-3 and TRBJ2-6; maybe TRBD1 (5 bases). CDR1 and CDR2 (germline): ENHRY, SYGVKD. V was pared by 10 bases and J by 1 base, with 11 bases between. This CDR3 is built from 14 residues. CDR3 DNA sequence: TGTGCCACCCTAGGGGAATCTGGGGCCAACGTCCTGACTTTC. It is translated as CATLGESGANVLTF.

The chain is built from TRBV30 and TRBJ1-1; 10 nucleotides agree with TRBD1. This CDR3 has 13 residues. The V gene end was trimmed by 5 bases and the J gene end by 4 bases; junction bases not matched to a gene: 4. CDR1 is GTSNPN and CDR2 is SVGIG in the germline V gene (reference sequence). CDR3 sequence: CAWARTGGTEAFF. CDR3 DNA sequence: TGTGCCTGGGCCCGGACAGGGGGCACTGAAGCTTTCTTT.

The rearrangement uses TRBV7-9 and TRBJ2-7, with 9 bases matching TRBD1. This CDR3 comprises 15 residues. Trimming cost V 5 bases and J 5 bases; bases outside gene matches: 10. The germline gives CDR1 SEHNR, CDR2 FQNEAQ (reference sequence). The CDR3 spells CASSPRQGEYHEQYF. In DNA form, the CDR3 reads TGTGCCAGCAGCCCCCGACAGGGGGAATACCACGAGCAGTACTTC.

This clone is medium-sized in the sample. The chain combines TRBV5-6 with TRBJ1-4; D gene uncertain. The CDR3 loop spans 13 amino acids. Germline values: CDR1 SGHDT, CDR2 YYEEEE. V lost 0 bases and J lost 8, with 8 bases in between. CDR3 loop: CASSLGVPEKLFF. The CDR3 coding sequence is TGTGCCAGCAGCTTGGGAGTGCCGGAAAAACTGTTTTTT.

V and J are TRBV19 and TRBJ2-7; tentatively, D is TRBD1 (6 bases). Germline V CDR1 and CDR2: LNHDA, SQIVND (reference sequence). The CDR3 covers 14 residues. V gave up 5 bases and J gave up 0 bases, with 11 bases separating them. The CDR3 protein is CASSHRDISYEQYF. In DNA, the CDR3 is TGTGCCAGTAGTCACCGGGACATCTCCTACGAGCAGTACTTC. Based on the CDR3 plus reference TRBV19 and TRBJ2-7, the full variable domain is DGGITQSPKYLFRKEGQNVTLSCEQNLNHDAMYWYRQDPGQGLRLIYYSQIVNDFQKGDIAEGYSVSREKKESFPLTVTSAQKNPTAFYLCASSHRDISYEQYFGPGTRLTVT.

This clone has only a few counts. This chain joins TRBV11-2 and TRBJ2-7, with 8 positions matching TRBD2. Germline V gene data show CDR1 as SGHAT and CDR2 as FQNNGV. The CDR3 totals 16 residues. V gave up 5 bases and J gave up 3 bases; unmatched junction bases: 12. CDR3 in DNA: TGTGCCAGCAGCATCCACCCGGGACTAGTCGTCTACGAGCAGTACTTC. It translates to CASSIHPGLVVYEQYF.

The chain recombines TRBV5-4 with TRBJ1-2; D not certain. Germline V gives CDR1 SGHNT, CDR2 YYREEE (reference sequence). This CDR3 is 13 amino acids long. V lost 4 bases and J lost 2, with 9 bases in between. The CDR3 DNA reads as TGTGCCAGCAGCCGGGCGGACAACTATGGCTACACCTTC. This sequence encodes CASSRADNYGYTF.

The chain joins TRBV11-2 to TRBJ2-7; the D gene is possibly TRBD2 (6 bases). The CDR3 contains 12 residues. With 5 bases removed from V and 3 bases from J, the gap between germline ends came to 8 bases. Germline CDR1 reads SGHAT; CDR2 reads FQNNGV. The CDR3 here is CASSVGSYEQYF. CDR3 bases: TGTGCCAGCAGCGTCGGGAGCTACGAGCAGTACTTC.

The rearrangement uses TRBV30 and TRBJ1-1; no definite D call. Per germline, CDR1 GTSNPN and CDR2 SVGIG (reference sequence). The germline V and J ends were trimmed by 5 bases and 5 bases, with 9 bases remaining between them. This CDR3 is 11 amino acids long. The CDR3 coding sequence is TGTGCCTGGGCTCGAGAGACTGAAGCTTTCTTT. Protein sequence: CAWARETEAFF.

The J gene is TRBJ1-6, the V gene TRBV13, with a possible D match to TRBD1 (5 bases). Per the germline V gene, CDR1 is PRHDT and CDR2 is FYEKMQ (reference sequence). V gave up 5 bases and J gave up 1 base, with 15 bases separating them. The CDR3 runs to 17 residues. The CDR3 region is CASSEAGPGSYNSPLHF. CDR3 nucleotide sequence: TGTGCCAGCAGCGAGGCAGGGCCTGGGTCCTATAATTCACCCCTCCACTTT.

This clone was recorded once. The chain links TRBV6-5 to TRBJ1-5; 7 positions agree with TRBD1. Germline trimming cut 5 bases from V and 3 bases from J; bases unmatched to any gene: 7. The germline gives CDR1 MNHEY, CDR2 SVGAGI. The length of the CDR3 is 15 residues. The CDR3 loop is CASSTSTGNNQPQHF. The CDR3 DNA follows: TGTGCCAGCAGTACCTCGACAGGGAACAATCAGCCCCAGCATTTT.

This clone came up once. This chain joins TRBV25-1 and TRBJ1-1; tentatively, D is TRBD1 (5 bases). Germline V gives CDR1 MGHDK, CDR2 SYGVNS. V dropped 3 bases and J dropped 4 bases, with 12 bases sitting between them. The CDR3 has 14 amino acids. CDR3 DNA: TGTGCCAGCAGTGACCGGGTGGGGGGCACTGAAGCTTTCTTT. It encodes CASSDRVGGTEAFF.

Turning to this clone: Other DNA sequences in the sample encode the same CDR3. The chain is built from TRBV6-5 and TRBJ1-1; TRBD1 aligns across 8 bases. The trim removed 6 bases at V and 2 bases at J, leaving 2 bases unmatched. The CDR3 loop spans 13 amino acids. CDR1 MNHEY and CDR2 SVGAGI come from the germline V gene. This CDR3 reads CASSTGGNTEAFF. The CDR3 DNA reads as TGTGCCAGCAGCACAGGGGGAAACACTGAAGCTTTCTTT.

The rearrangement joins TRBV5-4 to TRBJ2-7, with 7 nucleotides matching TRBD1. Per germline, CDR1 SGHNT and CDR2 YYREEE (reference sequence). Trimming at V came to 4 bases and at J to 2 bases, leaving 6 bases not matched to a gene. The CDR3 is 14 amino acids. The CDR3 loop reads CASSIGQVAYEQYF. CDR3 DNA sequence: TGTGCCAGCAGCATAGGACAGGTAGCCTACGAGCAGTACTTC.

This clone came up a few times. The chain joins TRBV6-5 to TRBJ1-4; no reliable D call. Trimming stripped 8 bases from V and 8 bases from J, with 18 bases between. The germline CDR1 and CDR2 sequences are MNHEY and SVGAGI. This CDR3 is 14 amino acids long. CDR3 DNA: TGTGCCAGCGGAACGACCCTTGGAACAGAAAAACTGTTTTTT. Its translation: CASGTTLGTEKLFF.

This clone was found once. The chain employs TRBV5-1 and TRBJ1-2, with D possibly TRBD1 on 6 matching bases. V shed 1 base and J shed 5 bases, with 21 bases lying between them. The CDR3 length is 17 residues. CDR1 is SGHRS and CDR2 is YFSETQ in the germline V gene. The CDR3 DNA sequence: TGCGCCAGCAGCTTGACGCAGGACAGCGGGCTCTTTTATGGCTACACCTTC. It is translated as CASSLTQDSGLFYGYTF. Supplemented by reference TRBV5-1 and TRBJ1-2, the full variable domain reads KAGVTQTPRYLIKTRGQQVTLSCSPISGHRSVSWYQQTPGQGLQFLFEYFSETQRNKGNFPGRFSGRQFSNSRSEMNVSTLELGDSALYLCASSLTQDSGLFYGYTFGSGTRLTVV.

This clone has more than one count but fewer than ten. The V and J genes are TRBV7-3 and TRBJ1-2, with D maybe TRBD1 (5 bases). Trimming shortened V by 1 base and J by 6 bases, and 15 bases separated the two germline ends. This CDR3 is 15 amino acids long. From germline, CDR1 is SGHTA and CDR2 FQGTGA. CDR3 residues: CASSLSGADVDGYTF. The CDR3 bases are TGTGCCAGCAGCTTAAGCGGGGCCGACGTGGATGGCTACACCTTC.

This clone has more than one count but fewer than ten. This specimen includes other DNA sequences encoding the same CDR3. The chain employs TRBV27 and TRBJ1-5; no clear D gene. Germline V CDR1 and CDR2: MNHEY, SMNVEV (reference sequence). The CDR3 consists of 14 residues. V dropped 3 bases and J dropped 0 bases, with 6 bases sitting between them. CDR3 in DNA: TGTGCCAGCAGTTTGTTGGGTAGCAATCAGCCCCAGCATTTT. Protein: CASSLLGSNQPQHF.

This clone was picked up one time. The chain couples TRBV27 to TRBJ1-5, with D possibly being TRBD1 (5 bases). The germline CDR1 and CDR2 sequences are MNHEY and SMNVEV (reference sequence). With 6 bases removed from V and 2 bases from J, the gap between germline ends came to 14 bases. The CDR3 runs 15 residues. The CDR3 coding sequence is TGTGCCAGCAGCTCCGGGGCTGAGGGCAATCAGCCCCAGCATTTT. This encodes CASSSGAEGNQPQHF.

The CDR3 reads CSVALYRSAGETQYF. The CDR3 coding sequence is TGCAGCGTTGCCCTTTACCGTAGCGCAGGAGAGACCCAGTACTTC. The chain employs TRBV29-1 and TRBJ2-5; possible D gene TRBD2, 5 bases. CDR1 and CDR2 (germline): SQVTM, ANQGSEA. V lost 4 bases to trimming and J lost 4 bases, with 19 bases between them. The CDR3 is 15 amino acids.

J is TRBJ1-1 and V is TRBV19; 8 nucleotides align to TRBD1. V dropped 9 bases and J dropped 1; count of bases not matched to a gene: 1. Germline lookup yields CDR1 LNHDA and CDR2 SQIVND (reference sequence). The CDR3 has 12 amino acids. The DNA of the CDR3 is TGTGCCAGCGGACAGGGGAACACTGAAGCTTTCTTT. It yields the protein CASGQGNTEAFF.